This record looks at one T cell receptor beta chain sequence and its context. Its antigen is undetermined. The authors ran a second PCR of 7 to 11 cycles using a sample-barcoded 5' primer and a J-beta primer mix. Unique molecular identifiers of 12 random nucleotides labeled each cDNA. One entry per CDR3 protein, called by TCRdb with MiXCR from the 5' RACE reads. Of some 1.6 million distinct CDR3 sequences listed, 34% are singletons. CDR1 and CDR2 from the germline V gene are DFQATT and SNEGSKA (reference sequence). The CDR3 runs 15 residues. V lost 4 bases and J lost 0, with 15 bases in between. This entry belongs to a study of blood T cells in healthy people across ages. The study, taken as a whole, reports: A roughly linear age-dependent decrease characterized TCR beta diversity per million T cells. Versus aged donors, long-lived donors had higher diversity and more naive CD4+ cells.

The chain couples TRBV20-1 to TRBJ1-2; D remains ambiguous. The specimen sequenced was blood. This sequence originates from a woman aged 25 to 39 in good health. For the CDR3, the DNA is TGCAGTGCTAAACCGGAGAGACGGTCTAACTATGGCTACACCTTC. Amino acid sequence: CSAKPERRSNYGYTF.